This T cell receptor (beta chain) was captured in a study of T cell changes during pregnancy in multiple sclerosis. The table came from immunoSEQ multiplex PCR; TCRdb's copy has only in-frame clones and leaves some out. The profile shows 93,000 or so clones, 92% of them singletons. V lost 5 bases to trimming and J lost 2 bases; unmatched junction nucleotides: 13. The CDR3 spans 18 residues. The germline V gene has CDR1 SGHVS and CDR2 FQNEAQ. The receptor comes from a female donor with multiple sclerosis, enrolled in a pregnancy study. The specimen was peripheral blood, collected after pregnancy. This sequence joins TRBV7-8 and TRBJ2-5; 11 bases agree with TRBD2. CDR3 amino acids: CASSLPVGGLAAQETQYF. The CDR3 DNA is TGTGCCAGCAGCCTCCCAGTTGGGGGACTAGCGGCACAAGAGACCCAGTACTTC.